This entry lists 31 T cell receptor beta chains sequenced from one sample in a study of OX40 agonist ivuxolimab in advanced cancers. The data were produced by immunoSEQ multiplex PCR, yet TCRdb's version contains in-frame clones alone and is incomplete. The sample holds some 99,000 clones, 94% seen once. The source material was CD4+ or CD8+ T cells sorted from blood, sampled in a trial of the OX40 agonist ivuxolimab. These receptors were taken from an adult with an advanced solid tumor such as melanoma, head and neck, liver or kidney cancer.

This chain uses TRBV5-1 with TRBJ1-3, with D maybe TRBD1 (5 bases). Germline V lookup: CDR1 SGHRS, CDR2 YFSETQ. V shed 1 base and J shed 0 bases, with 8 bases lying between them. The CDR3 contains 15 residues. The CDR3 here is CASSLSRDSGNTIYF. As DNA, the CDR3 is TGCGCCAGCAGCTTGTCCAGGGACTCTGGAAACACCATATATTTT.

CDR3 sequence (DNA): TGTGCCAGCAGCTTAACGAGGCCGGGGGAGCAGTACTTC. It yields the protein CASSLTRPGEQYF. V is TRBV7-2 and J is TRBJ2-7, with D tentatively TRBD2 (5 bases). Trimming shortened V by 2 bases and J by 7 bases, and 12 bases separated the two germline ends. Germline V lookup: CDR1 SGHTA, CDR2 FQGNSA. The CDR3 spans 13 residues. Based on the CDR3 plus reference TRBV7-2 and TRBJ2-7, the full variable domain is GAGVSQSPSNKVTEKGKDVELRCDPISGHTALYWYRQSLGQGLEFLIYFQGNSAPDKSGLPSDRFSAERTGGSVSTLTIQRTQQEDSAVYLCASSLTRPGEQYFGPGTRLTVT.

The chain joins TRBV10-3 to TRBJ2-3, with D possibly being TRBD1 or TRBD2 (5 bases each). Germline CDR1 reads ENHRY; CDR2 reads SYGVKD. CDR3 length equals 12 residues. Trimming left V 3 bases short and J 6 bases short, with 7 bases between. CDR3 bases: TGTGCCATCAGTGACAGGGAGGATACGCAGTATTTT. Translation gives CAISDREDTQYF.

The rearrangement links TRBV9 to TRBJ2-5; 7 bases fit TRBD2. Germline V gene lookup returns CDR1 SGDLS and CDR2 YYNGEE. The CDR3 totals 15 residues. The V and J ends lost 2 bases and 7 bases, in that order; junction bases with no gene match: 11. CDR3 DNA sequence: TGTGCCAGCAGCGTTGAGGCGGGAGAAGAGGTGACCCAGTACTTC. Translated, it gives CASSVEAGEEVTQYF.

V and J are TRBV6-5 and TRBJ2-7, with TRBD1 matching over 9 bases. Germline trimming cut 2 bases from V and 2 bases from J; bases unmatched to any gene: 4. This CDR3 has 15 residues. Germline values: CDR1 MNHEY, CDR2 SVGAGI. CDR3 DNA: TGTGCCAGCAGTTACCGAGGACAGGGGACCTACGAGCAGTACTTC. As protein: CASSYRGQGTYEQYF.

The chain carries TRBV7-2 and TRBJ1-5; D gene uncertain. CDR3 length: 15 amino acids. Germline-derived CDR1 and CDR2 are SGHTA and FQGNSA. The ends were cut back, 5 bases at V and 0 bases at J, with 11 bases in the middle. CDR3 in DNA: TGTGCCAGCAGCCCATGGGCGGATAGCAATCAGCCCCAGCATTTT. It yields the protein CASSPWADSNQPQHF.

The chain couples TRBV11-3 to TRBJ1-5; the D gene is possibly TRBD1 (6 bases). The V gene lost 4 bases and the J gene lost 7 bases, with 23 bases spanning the gap. The CDR3 is 17 residues long. Germline V CDR1 and CDR2: SGHNT, YENEEA. The CDR3 nucleotides read TGTGCCAGCAGCTCTTTGAGTTTTGACAGGCGGCGGCAGCCCCAGCATTTT. Residues: CASSSLSFDRRRQPQHF.

The table lists this clone with a count of one. The chain carries TRBV7-9 and TRBJ2-4; 7 bases line up with TRBD1. Germline trimming cut 3 bases from V and 2 bases from J; bases unmatched to any gene: 4. Germline V gives CDR1 SEHNR, CDR2 FQNEAQ (reference sequence). The CDR3 is made up of 15 amino acids. The chain's CDR3 is CASSLSDRPKNIQYF. The CDR3 DNA sequence: TGTGCCAGCAGCTTGTCGGACAGGCCCAAAAACATTCAGTACTTC.

This rearrangement joins TRBV7-2 to TRBJ2-3; D not resolved. The CDR3 is 14 residues long. The V end was cut by 1 base, the J end by 2 bases, with 7 bases between. Looked up from germline, CDR1 is SGHTA and CDR2 is FQGNSA. The CDR3 DNA is TGTGCCAGCAGCTTAGGGACCTACACAGATACGCAGTATTTT. It translates to CASSLGTYTDTQYF.

The chain links TRBV6-1 to TRBJ2-7, with a weak D call TRBD2 (6 bases). Trimming removed 0 bases from V and 6 bases from J, with 12 bases in between. This CDR3 has 14 amino acids. The germline V gene encodes CDR1 MNHNS and CDR2 SASEGT. Here the CDR3 DNA reads TGTGCCAGCAGTGAAGCGGGACTGACGGGCGAGCAGTACTTC. Translated: CASSEAGLTGEQYF.

About this clone itself: The same CDR3 is also encoded by other DNA sequences in this sample. The rearrangement joins TRBV7-2 to TRBJ1-3, with no clear D. This CDR3 spans 14 amino acids. The ends were cut back, 3 bases at V and 0 bases at J, with 6 bases in the middle. The germline V gene encodes CDR1 SGHTA and CDR2 FQGNSA. CDR3 in amino acids: CASSFGGSGNTIYF. In DNA form, the CDR3 reads TGTGCCAGCAGCTTCGGCGGCTCTGGAAACACCATATATTTT.

This clone showed up just once. This rearrangement joins TRBV7-9 to TRBJ1-1; the D gene is possibly TRBD1 (5 bases). Germline CDR1 reads SEHNR; CDR2 reads FQNEAQ (reference sequence). This CDR3 comprises 13 residues. V gave up 8 bases and J gave up 7 bases, with 17 bases separating them. The CDR3 DNA reads TGTGCCAGCGCCCCTCAGGGAGCGCGTGAAGCTTTCTTT. It codes for CASAPQGAREAFF.

This chain links TRBV6-5 with TRBJ2-3; D ambiguous. Trimming pared 6 bases from V and 4 bases from J, leaving 11 bases between. The CDR3 has 13 amino acids. The germline CDR1 and CDR2 sequences are MNHEY and SVGAGI. The CDR3 nucleotides read TGTGCCAGCAGCCCCCCCGGCTCAGATACGCAGTATTTT. This sequence encodes CASSPPGSDTQYF.

The V and J genes are TRBV10-3 and TRBJ2-1; 10 nucleotides align to TRBD2. V was clipped by 4 bases and J by 5 bases; unmatched bases: 5. The length of the CDR3 is 15 residues. Germline V gives CDR1 ENHRY, CDR2 SYGVKD. The CDR3 nucleotides are TGTGCCATCAGTGCATCTAGCGGGGGACACAATGAGCAGTTCTTC. It translates to CAISASSGGHNEQFF.

This chain joins TRBV19 and TRBJ1-2; D is perhaps TRBD1 (5 bases). CDR1 LNHDA and CDR2 SQIVND come from the germline V gene (reference sequence). Between the trimmed V and J ends, which lost 1 base and 8 bases, there was a span of 17 bases. This CDR3 has 15 amino acids. The CDR3 DNA follows: TGTGCCAGTAGTATAGCCGGGACTCCGCTTGGGGGCTACACCTTC. Translation: CASSIAGTPLGGYTF.

The CDR3 DNA reads TGTGCCAGCAGCTTAGGGCCCTACAATGAGCAGTTCTTC. Protein: CASSLGPYNEQFF. This chain connects TRBV11-1 to TRBJ2-1; the D is unclear. CDR3 length: 13 residues. Germline V gene data show CDR1 as SGHAT and CDR2 as FQDESV (reference sequence). Between the trimmed V and J ends, which lost 1 base and 2 bases, there was a span of 3 bases.

J is TRBJ1-5 and V is TRBV7-9; 9 bases line up with TRBD1. This CDR3 contains 12 residues. Trimming at V came to 5 bases and at J to 10 bases, leaving 3 bases not matched to a gene. Germline values: CDR1 SEHNR, CDR2 FQNEAQ (reference sequence). In DNA form, the CDR3 reads TGTGCCAGCAGCGCGGACAGGGGTCCCCAGCATTTT. It yields the protein CASSADRGPQHF.

V usage is TRBV5-4 and J usage is TRBJ2-2; 8 bases map to TRBD2. The CDR3 contains 19 residues. CDR1 and CDR2 from the germline V gene are SGHNT and YYREEE (reference sequence). The V and J ends lost 4 bases and 1 base, in that order; junction bases with no gene match: 15. CDR3 sequence reads: CASSRGGLARPVNTGELFF. The CDR3 DNA is TGTGCCAGCAGCCGGGGGGGCCTGGCCCGTCCGGTGAACACCGGGGAGCTGTTTTTT.

The gene calls are TRBV7-6 and TRBJ1-5, with D uncertain. CDR1 and CDR2 from the germline V gene are SGHVS and FNYEAQ. The CDR3 has 17 amino acids. V was trimmed by 5 bases and J by 1 base, leaving 18 bases between them. CDR3 region: CASSVGPIRSSNQPQHF. CDR3 nucleotides: TGTGCCAGCAGCGTTGGGCCCATTAGATCGAGCAATCAGCCCCAGCATTTT.

This clone appeared a single time. This chain uses TRBV27 with TRBJ2-2, with D perhaps being TRBD1 or TRBD2 (5 bases each). The length of the CDR3 is 16 residues. CDR1 and CDR2 from the germline V gene are MNHEY and SMNVEV (reference sequence). V was cut by 3 bases and J by 4 bases, with 15 bases left in between. CDR3 sequence (DNA): TGTGCCAGCAGTTTGGAGGCAGGGAGAATCACCGGGGAGCTGTTTTTT. Translating gives CASSLEAGRITGELFF.

The chain recombines TRBV6-5 with TRBJ2-5, with 8 bases aligning to TRBD1. Germline V gene lookup returns CDR1 MNHEY and CDR2 SVGAGI. J gave up 7 bases and V 5 bases, and 12 bases lay outside the gene matches. The CDR3 is 15 amino acids. As DNA, the CDR3 is TGTGCCAGCAGTCCTATAGGACAGGGAGACGGGACCCAGTACTTC. Translating gives CASSPIGQGDGTQYF.

This rearrangement joins TRBV28 to TRBJ2-3; D is ambiguous. This CDR3 region has 13 residues. Trimming removed 7 bases at V and 2 bases at J, with 10 bases between. In germline, CDR1 is MDHEN, CDR2 SYDVKM. In DNA form, the CDR3 reads TGTGCCAGCACCACAGCTTACACAGATACGCAGTATTTT. Its translation: CASTTAYTDTQYF.

The V gene is TRBV9, the J gene TRBJ2-3; D is unresolved. Trimming removed 5 bases at V and 2 bases at J, with 6 bases between. CDR3 length equals 12 residues. Germline V CDR1 and CDR2: SGDLS, YYNGEE. The CDR3 DNA follows: TGTGCCAGCAGATCTTCCACAGATACGCAGTATTTT. Translated, it gives CASRSSTDTQYF.

This clone was observed once. The V gene is TRBV18, the J gene TRBJ2-2, with D possibly matching TRBD2 (5 bases). The CDR3 runs 14 residues. CDR1 KGHSH and CDR2 LQKENI come from the germline V gene. The V gene lost 6 bases and the J gene lost 1 base, with 9 bases spanning the gap. The CDR3 sequence is CASSPGLNTGELFF. The CDR3 coding sequence is TGTGCCAGCTCCCCTGGACTGAACACCGGGGAGCTGTTTTTT.

The chain recombines TRBV5-1 with TRBJ1-2, with D possibly being TRBD1 (5 bases). This CDR3 has 14 residues. The V gene lost 3 bases and the J gene lost 6 bases, with 15 bases spanning the gap. Germline V gives CDR1 SGHRS, CDR2 YFSETQ. CDR3 amino acids: CASSSTGSGDGYTF. The CDR3 DNA follows: TGCGCCAGCAGCTCAACAGGAAGCGGGGATGGCTACACCTTC.

This clone has only one observation. The same CDR3 is also encoded by other DNA sequences in this sample. The chain carries TRBV7-2 and TRBJ2-2; TRBD1 matches at 7 bases. Trimming at V came to 5 bases and at J to 4 bases, leaving 10 bases not matched to a gene. From germline, CDR1 is SGHTA and CDR2 FQGNSA. The CDR3 has 16 amino acids. CDR3 residues: CASSPPEGAGTGELFF. The CDR3 bases are TGTGCCAGCAGCCCTCCCGAGGGGGCGGGCACCGGGGAGCTGTTTTTT.

The rearrangement links TRBV4-1 to TRBJ2-3, with 10 nucleotides matching TRBD2. Germline CDR1 reads MGHRA; CDR2 reads YSYEKL. The CDR3 loop spans 16 amino acids. The V gene end was trimmed by 5 bases and the J gene end by 2 bases; junction bases not matched to a gene: 7. CDR3 DNA: TGCGCCAGCAGCATCGGGACTAGCGCTAACACAGATACGCAGTATTTT. Encoded protein: CASSIGTSANTDTQYF.

This sequence joins TRBV7-3 and TRBJ2-1, with TRBD2 identical over 7 bases. CDR3 length equals 16 residues. The trim removed 3 bases at V and 3 bases at J, leaving 8 bases unmatched. Germline V gives CDR1 SGHTA, CDR2 FQGTGA. CDR3 DNA sequence: TGTGCCAGCAGCTTTAAGCCCCTAGCGGACTACAATGAGCAGTTCTTC. Translation: CASSFKPLADYNEQFF.

The chain combines TRBV7-8 with TRBJ1-5, with D unresolved. CDR3 length: 14 amino acids. Per the germline V gene, CDR1 is SGHVS and CDR2 is FQNEAQ. V was pared by 1 base and J by 5 bases, with 9 bases between. The CDR3, as DNA: TGTGCCAGCAGCTTAGGGTCAGTCGATCAGCCCCAGCATTTT. It is translated as CASSLGSVDQPQHF.

The gene calls are TRBV5-4 and TRBJ1-1; the D gene is possibly TRBD1 (5 bases). V lost 0 bases and J 5 bases, leaving 17 bases between the germline ends. The CDR3 has 16 amino acids. Germline V gives CDR1 SGHNT, CDR2 YYREEE (reference sequence). The CDR3 region is CASSLEGQISGTEAFF. CDR3 in DNA: TGTGCCAGCAGCTTGGAAGGACAAATTTCAGGGACTGAAGCTTTCTTT.

V usage is TRBV5-4 and J usage is TRBJ2-1; 7 bases line up with TRBD2. With 4 bases clipped from V and 7 bases from J, the junction kept 11 bases outside the gene matches. CDR1 is SGHNT, CDR2 YYREEE, per germline (reference sequence). The CDR3 runs to 15 residues. CDR3 region: CASSRAVTSMNEQFF. The CDR3 DNA reads as TGTGCCAGCAGCCGAGCCGTGACTAGCATGAATGAGCAGTTCTTC.